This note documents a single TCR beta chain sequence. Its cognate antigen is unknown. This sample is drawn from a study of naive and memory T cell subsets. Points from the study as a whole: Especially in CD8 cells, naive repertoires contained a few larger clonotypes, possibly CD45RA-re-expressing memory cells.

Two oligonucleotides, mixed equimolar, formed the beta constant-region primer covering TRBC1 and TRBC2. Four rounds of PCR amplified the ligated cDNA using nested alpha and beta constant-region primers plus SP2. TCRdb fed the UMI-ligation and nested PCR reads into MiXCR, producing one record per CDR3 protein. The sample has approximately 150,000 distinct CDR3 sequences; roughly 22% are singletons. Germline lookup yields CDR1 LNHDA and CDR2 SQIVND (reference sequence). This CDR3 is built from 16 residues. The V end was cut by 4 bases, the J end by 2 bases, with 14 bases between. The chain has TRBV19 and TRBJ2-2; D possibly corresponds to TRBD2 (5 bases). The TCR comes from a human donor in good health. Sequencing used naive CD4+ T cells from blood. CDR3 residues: CASSTPGLGNTGELFF. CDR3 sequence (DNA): TGTGCCAGTAGTACCCCGGGATTAGGTAACACCGGGGAGCTGTTTTTT.